In its sample, the clone carrying this T cell receptor (beta chain) was seen a few times. As yet, its antigen is unknown. The V gene lost 4 bases and the J gene lost 6 bases, with 19 bases spanning the gap. Germline CDR1 is MNHEY and CDR2 is SVGAGI. CDR3 length: 15 residues. The sample originates from a study of siplizumab effects on memory and regulatory T cells. Every sample had some 99,000 of its TCR templates assayed. Assay used: immunoSEQ multiplex PCR; TCRdb lists only in-frame clones, some missing. This table holds about 63,000 clones, 70% to 90% found once. Study findings and constraints: Naive T cells appeared more varied than memory cells and looked like key alloresponse contributors. Mappable CD4+ clones that were alloreactive averaged about 69% Treg-derived with siplizumab versus around 25% in controls. Unstimulated subsets were the mapping target of only a minor fraction of alloreactive clones.

This clonotype originated in a human donor in good health. The chain uses TRBV6-5 and TRBJ2-7; unclear D gene. Sequencing input: memory CD4+ T cells sorted from blood. CDR3 sequence: CASSSVGFSISEQYF. In DNA form, the CDR3 reads TGTGCCAGCAGTTCCGTAGGGTTTAGCATATCCGAGCAGTACTTC.